This TCR beta chain was sequenced for a study of T cells in tuberculosis. The sample's time point: new active TB diagnosis, blood taken before or within 7 days of starting treatment. With 2 bases removed from V and 1 base from J, the gap between germline ends came to 6 bases. Germline V gives CDR1 MNHEY, CDR2 SVGAGI. This CDR3 has 13 amino acids. Using immunoSEQ multiplex PCR, the repertoire was profiled, and TCRdb retains in-frame clones only, with some absent. The repertoire holds tens of thousands of clones, about 85% seen once, with around 14% in the top ten. The sequence came from an adult with tuberculosis. The source material was PBMCs, sampled at tuberculosis diagnosis. V is TRBV6-5 and J is TRBJ2-7; D is unresolved. The CDR3 DNA follows: TGTGCCAGCAGTTACGGAGCGTCCTACGAGCAGTACTTC. Its protein product is CASSYGASYEQYF.